Listed below are T cell receptor beta chains from one sample, sequenced in a study of cytomegalovirus exposure and HLA in healthy donors. This table comes from immunoSEQ multiplex PCR, and its TCRdb copy is limited to in-frame clones, with some not included. This sample's table reports over 200,000 clones. The sample was PBMCs. Receptors originate from a woman aged 25-40 years in good health and CMV-seropositive. CDR3s include the opening cysteine and the closing phenylalanine or tryptophan. The D gene is left open where the match is weak.

j_gene | v_gene | d_gene | len | CDR3aa | CDR3nt
TRBJ2-7 | TRBV19 | . | 13 | CASSGPGFYEQYF | TGTGCCAGTAGTGGGCCAGGGTTCTACGAGCAGTACTTC
TRBJ2-5 | TRBV5-1 | TRBD1 | 13 | CASRWQGEETQYF | TGCGCCAGCCGCTGGCAGGGGGAAGAGACCCAGTACTTC
TRBJ2-7 | TRBV4-2 | TRBD2 | 14 | CASSQDASGYEQYF | TGTGCCAGCAGCCAAGATGCTAGCGGCTACGAGCAGTACTTC
TRBJ2-7 | TRBV19 | TRBD1 | 15 | CASSILTGQSYEQYF | TGTGCCAGTAGTATATTGACAGGGCAGTCCTACGAGCAGTACTTC
TRBJ2-3 | TRBV29-1 | . | 14 | CSVELRQSTDTQYF | TGCAGCGTTGAGCTTCGACAGAGCACAGATACGCAGTATTTT
TRBJ2-3 | TRBV7-9 | . | 14 | CASSRRSTGDTQYF | TGTGCCAGCAGCCGGAGATCGACGGGAGATACGCAGTATTTT
TRBJ2-3 | TRBV5-6 | . | 13 | CASSLGGPDTQYF | TGTGCCAGCAGCTTGGGTGGGCCAGATACGCAGTATTTT
TRBJ1-2 | TRBV9 | . | 13 | CASSAGENYGYTF | TGTGCCAGCTCCGCGGGGGAGAACTATGGCTACACCTTC
TRBJ2-6 | TRBV5-4 | . | 15 | CASSLGGHGSDVLTF | TGTGCCAGCAGCTTGGGGGGACACGGATCGGACGTCCTGACTTTC
TRBJ1-2 | TRBV5-1 | TRBD1 | 15 | CASSPGTGGLYGYTF | TGCGCCAGCAGCCCGGGGACAGGGGGTCTCTATGGCTACACCTTC
TRBJ2-7 | TRBV7-8 | TRBD1 | 16 | CASSSPGTGPSYEQYF | TGTGCCAGCAGCTCGCCAGGGACAGGGCCATCCTACGAGCAGTACTTC
TRBJ1-2 | TRBV5-1 | TRBD1 | 14 | CASSLAGTEYGYTF | TGCGCCAGCAGCTTGGCCGGGACAGAATATGGCTACACCTTC
TRBJ2-3 | TRBV9 | . | 14 | CASRDGTGTDTQYF | TGTGCCAGCAGGGACGGGACTGGCACAGATACGCAGTATTTT
TRBJ1-1 | TRBV1 | . | 16 | CTSSRLDGFPNTEAFF | TGCACCAGCAGCCGACTAGATGGTTTCCCGAACACTGAAGCTTTCTTT
TRBJ2-3 | TRBV6-1 | TRBD2 | 15 | CASSGTSGGADTQYF | TGTGCCAGCAGTGGGACTAGCGGGGGGGCAGATACGCAGTATTTT
TRBJ1-1 | TRBV5-1 | TRBD1 | 17 | CASSIGGDRRWVTEAFF | TGCGCCAGCAGCATTGGTGGGGACAGGAGGTGGGTCACTGAAGCTTTCTTT
TRBJ2-5 | TRBV5-1 | . | 14 | CAGSLDPGEKTQYF | TGCGCCGGCAGCTTGGATCCGGGAGAGAAGACCCAGTACTTC
TRBJ1-1 | TRBV5-1 | . | 14 | CASSPTRKNTEAFF | TGCGCCAGCAGCCCTACCCGAAAGAACACTGAAGCTTTCTTT